This T cell receptor (beta chain) was documented in a study of blood T cell repertoires in COVID-19 (dated by TCRdb to about 2020). Regarding the research as a whole: Samples covering the acute and convalescent phases of COVID-19 were provided by collaborators in the United States, Italy and Spain. The prospective study material was composed of cDNA or gDNA derived from T cells, B-cell-depleted T cells, or PBMCs. Deeply sampled blood TCRbeta repertoires from subjects exposed to, actively infected with, or recovered from COVID-19 were included in the dataset. A freely available public database, intended as a resource for researchers studying the immune response to SARS-CoV-2, is where the repertoires were released. Samples were obtained from the ongoing ImmuneRACE study (first 160 participants) and from roughly 1,300 subjects provided by 6 global collaborators. The sample metadata nearly always contained a de-identified subject ID, COVID-19 status, age in years and sex. HLA class I and class II types, where available, came from metadata supplied by the sample provider rather than from assay-based typing. Beyond this particular receptor, the publication reports: Clinical and demographic metadata were provided uncurated, with the amount varying by source and participant.

One collaborating source in Seattle enrolled patients while the patients were actively infected and followed the patients over time throughout the course of disease. The collaborating institutions used their own protocols to collect whole blood in K2EDTA tubes. For TCRbeta analysis, collaborator samples were shipped as frozen whole blood, as isolated PBMCs, or as DNA extracted from either sample type. The junction carries 13 bases between V and J, which are trimmed by 2 bases and 5 bases respectively. CDR1 is given as SGDLS and CDR2 as YYNGEE, both from the germline V gene. The CDR3 spans 14 residues, from the cysteine through the phenylalanine. The sequence is cut down to CDR3 DNA, 42 bases in frame from base 1. TCRbeta CDR3 regions were amplified from genomic DNA using the immunoSEQ Assay, a bias-controlled multiplex PCR. Per the source publication's procedure: Nucleated cell counts per sample were estimated from amplification of reference gene primers within the assay. To quantify the absolute abundance of each unique TCRbeta CDR3 rearrangement, sequence reads were collapsed and filtered. Productive Simpson clonality was computed per sample as the square root of Simpson's diversity index over productive rearrangements. Held by TCRdb, this immuneACCESS table contains in-frame sequences only and omits some clones. Under half of the omission traces to an unresolved V gene where checked; the cause of the rest is unknown. The V and J calls and clone size are taken from that table; D and trimming were inferred from the DNA. The sample includes 200,000 to 250,000 clones, with about 94% observed a single time. 0.7% to 0.85% of the sample is held by the ten biggest clonotypes.

On this clone: Its antigen is still unknown. Base quality data are lacking; no much larger clone is found one base away.

The sequence is built from TRBV9 and TRBJ1-1, and TRBD1 may be the D gene, going by 5 matching bases. Sample: peripheral blood. The TCR comes from a man in his 60s with COVID-19, enrolled during active disease. The DNA sequence is TGTGCCAGCAGCGTTGGCCCGGGGGGGACTGAAGCTTTCTTT. It codes for CASSVGPGGTEAFF.